Sequencing of this T cell receptor beta chain was carried out in a study of early T cells in non-severe SARS-CoV-2 infection (dated by TCRdb to the early 2020s). Regarding the study in general: Bulk RNA from unsorted whole blood was used for TCR sequencing, so alpha and beta chains could not be paired.

Broader findings and caveats from the paper: Matching against VDJdb was skewed toward anti-spike CD8 responses, likely underestimated virus-specific expansions, and missed private and CD4 specificities.

This was a case-control study nested in a cohort of healthcare workers in London, UK, who had nasopharyngeal swab PCR tests and blood samples taken every week. Healthcare workers were recruited during the week of the UK lockdown, between 23 and 31 March 2020, and followed weekly for up to roughly 15 weeks. About this clonotype itself: Its antigen specificity is not known. Nothing much larger sits one base from this clone, and base qualities are not available.

Trimming takes 0 bases off V and 3 bases off J; junction bases not matched to a gene: 4. CDR1 is given as SGHRS and CDR2 as YFSETQ, both from the germline V gene. The CDR3 goes from the cysteine to the phenylalanine over 15 residues. Left in the record is the CDR3 DNA by itself, 45 bases read in frame from the first base. The protocol used for the library was 5' RACE. Sequenced on a NextSeq 500. Unique molecular identifiers were attached to individual cDNA molecules in the TCR library protocol so that sequencing error and PCR bias could be corrected. Sequencing covered both TCR alpha and beta chains, and within each sample the abundances of alpha and beta sequences were tightly co-correlated. In the authors' own workflow: V gene, J gene and CDR3 annotation of TCR sequences was performed with Decombinator V4. Expanded TCRs were defined as changing significantly between any two time points under a Poisson model with p below 0.0001. TCR abundances were normalised to the total number of TCRs sequenced per sample and expressed as counts per million. TRAV1-2 paired with TRAJ12, TRAJ20 or TRAJ33 defined MAIT TCRs, while TRAV10 paired with TRAJ18 defined iNKT TCRs. A search of VDJdb, accessed on 1 November 2021, was run for TCRs annotated to CMV, EBV and SARS-CoV-2, with TCRs annotated for multiple antigens excluded. TCRdb reprocessing: public reads trimmed at Q25 with fastp, clones called with MiXCR, in-frame beta chains kept. Here each entry gathers all rows of one CDR3 protein and keeps the most common genes and DNA. The V and J calls, along with clone size, are taken from TCRdb and not from the paper's own processing. The sample table holds 68,000 or so distinct CDR3 sequences, of which approximately 10% were seen once. The ten largest clones capture around 6.6% of the sample.

The TCR sequence derives from an adult who was a healthcare worker with PCR-confirmed SARS-CoV-2 infection or an uninfected control (not recorded which). The rearrangement combines TRBV5-1 with TRBJ2-7; TRBD1 matches 9 bases in the middle. Sequencing was carried out using whole blood. The CDR3 region reads CASSLGGTGNYEQYF. DNA sequence: TGCGCCAGCAGCTTGGGCGGGACAGGGAACTACGAGCAGTACTTC.